The present TCR beta chain was sequenced within a study of blood T cell repertoires in COVID-19. Turning to the study itself: Samples representing acute and convalescent COVID-19 were sourced from the United States, Italy and Spain.

Original analysis: Estimated nucleated cell counts came from reference gene primer amplification. Data came from immunoSEQ multiplex PCR; TCRdb stores just in-frame clones and leaves some out. V and J calls and clone size are as listed in that table; D and trimming were resolved from the DNA. The sample lists about 370,000 clones, approximately 90% occurring once. Participants, 18 to 89 years old, spanned fewer than 25 US areas. The sample taken for sequencing was PBMCs or T cells enriched from blood (not recorded which). The clonotype originates from a man younger than 35 who had recovered from COVID-19.

The CDR3 nucleotides are TGTGCCAGCAGCTTGGGGCAGGGGACCTATAGCAATCAGCCCCAGCATTTT. It yields the protein CASSLGQGTYSNQPQHF. This chain links TRBV5-8 with TRBJ1-5; weak D call: TRBD1 (6 bases). Trimming took 0 bases from V and 0 from J, leaving 13 bases between them. CDR1 SGHTS and CDR2 YDEGEE come from the germline V gene. This CDR3 has 17 residues.